This T cell receptor beta chain emerged from a study of blood T cell repertoires in COVID-19. V lost 3 bases to trimming and J lost 5 bases, with 14 bases between them. The CDR3 contains 14 residues. Germline-derived CDR1 and CDR2 are SEHNR and FQNEAQ (reference sequence). Seattle participants joined during active infection and were tracked over time. This clone appeared a few times. In the source study's methods: Estimation of nucleated cell counts was performed using reference gene primer amplification. Using immunoSEQ multiplex PCR, the repertoire was profiled, and TCRdb retains in-frame clones only, with some absent. V, J and clone size were drawn from that table, and D and trimming were deduced from the DNA. The data show roughly 68,000 clones, about 91% seen once.

Source material: peripheral blood. The clonotype originates from a man aged 40-50 years with COVID-19, enrolled during active disease. The chain employs TRBV7-9 and TRBJ2-7; D may be TRBD1 (5 bases). The CDR3 bases are TGTGCCAGCAGCTTGGGGCAGGGCGTCGACGAGCAGTACTTC. It yields the protein CASSLGQGVDEQYF.